A single sample is the source of the 16 T cell receptor beta chains below, sequenced in a study of cytomegalovirus exposure and HLA in healthy donors. The PCR was carried out with 60 Vbeta primers and 13 Jbeta primers. Repertoires were generated with immunoSEQ multiplex PCR, while TCRdb's copy carries only in-frame clones and drops some. The sample yields 120,000 or so clones, roughly 78% seen once. The sample comprised PBMCs. The receptors shown here come from a man in his thirties or forties in good health and CMV-seropositive.

The rearrangement joins TRBV5-8 to TRBJ2-1, with D tentatively TRBD2 (6 bases). Germline lookup yields CDR1 SGHTS and CDR2 YDEGEE. The CDR3 totals 15 residues. Trimming took 1 base from V and 2 from J, leaving 10 bases between them. CDR3 nucleotide sequence: TGTGCCAGCAGCTTGTCTGGAGGGGCCTACAATGAGCAGTTCTTC. This codes for CASSLSGGAYNEQFF. Looking up the rest from reference TRBV5-8 and TRBJ2-1 gives the full variable domain: EAGVTQSPTHLIKTRGQQATLRCSPISGHTSVYWYQQALGLGLQFLLWYDEGEERNRGNFPPRFSGRQFPNYSSELNVNALELEDSALYLCASSLSGGAYNEQFFGPGTRLTVL.

The chain recombines TRBV9 with TRBJ2-3; D may be TRBD1 (6 bases). Germline values: CDR1 SGDLS, CDR2 YYNGEE. Trimming took 4 bases from V and 2 from J, leaving 11 bases between them. The CDR3 sequence is 14 residues long. CDR3 in amino acids: CASSWTASTDTQYF. The CDR3 DNA reads TGTGCCAGCAGCTGGACAGCTTCCACAGATACGCAGTATTTT.

This clone was counted only a few times. The CDR3 here is CASSLASTGGELFF. The CDR3 DNA follows: TGTGCCAGCAGCTTAGCTTCCACGGGCGGGGAGCTGTTTTTT. The chain joins TRBV7-2 to TRBJ2-2; D is unresolved. The V end lost 0 bases, the J end lost 7 bases, and 9 bases lay between the germline ends. This CDR3 region has 14 residues. Germline V gene data show CDR1 as SGHTA and CDR2 as FQGNSA. The full variable domain, in which reference TRBV7-2 and TRBJ2-2 provide the parts outside the CDR3, is GAGVSQSPSNKVTEKGKDVELRCDPISGHTALYWYRQSLGQGLEFLIYFQGNSAPDKSGLPSDRFSAERTGGSVSTLTIQRTQQEDSAVYLCASSLASTGGELFFGEGSRLTVL.

The chain joins TRBV5-1 to TRBJ2-1; TRBD2 aligns across 7 bases. The trim removed 2 bases at V and 2 bases at J, leaving 1 base unmatched. The CDR3 runs to 14 residues. The germline V gene encodes CDR1 SGHRS and CDR2 YFSETQ. CDR3 nucleotide sequence: TGCGCCAGCAGCTTCCTAGCGGCCTACAATGAGCAGTTCTTC. It translates to CASSFLAAYNEQFF. The full variable domain, with the rest looked up from reference TRBV5-1 and TRBJ2-1, is KAGVTQTPRYLIKTRGQQVTLSCSPISGHRSVSWYQQTPGQGLQFLFEYFSETQRNKGNFPGRFSGRQFSNSRSEMNVSTLELGDSALYLCASSFLAAYNEQFFGPGTRLTVL.

The chain is built from TRBV9 and TRBJ2-3, with TRBD2 identical over 9 bases. V was pared by 0 bases and J by 6 bases, with 5 bases of the junction left unmatched. There are 15 residues in the CDR3. Germline V gene sequence: CDR1 SGDLS, CDR2 YYNGEE. The CDR3 nucleotides read TGTGCCAGCAGCGTAGGCGCGGGAGGGCCGGATACGCAGTATTTT. It specifies CASSVGAGGPDTQYF.

This clone was observed a handful of times. This chain connects TRBV19 to TRBJ2-1; 7 nucleotides agree with TRBD1. Per germline, CDR1 LNHDA and CDR2 SQIVND (reference sequence). V gave up 4 bases and J gave up 3 bases; unmatched junction bases: 6. The CDR3 has 15 residues. This CDR3 reads CASSNPGQNYNEQFF. The CDR3 DNA reads TGTGCCAGTAGTAACCCGGGACAGAACTACAATGAGCAGTTCTTC.

In its sample, this clone was seen a few times. V and J are TRBV4-3 and TRBJ2-2; D gene ambiguous. Per germline, CDR1 LGHNA and CDR2 YSLEER. The ends were cut back, 1 base at V and 1 base at J, with 7 bases in the middle. The CDR3 has 15 amino acids. CDR3 nucleotides: TGCGCCAGCAGCCAAGCCCTTATGAACACCGGGGAGCTGTTTTTT. This translates into CASSQALMNTGELFF.

The chain links TRBV18 to TRBJ1-2; tentatively, D is TRBD1 (6 bases). The germline V and J ends were trimmed by 1 base and 2 bases, with 8 bases remaining between them. This CDR3 is built from 14 residues. Per germline, CDR1 KGHSH and CDR2 LQKENI. CDR3: CASSPQGTNYGYTF. CDR3 DNA sequence: TGTGCCAGCTCACCACAGGGGACAAACTATGGCTACACCTTC.

The chain uses TRBV7-8 and TRBJ1-2, with TRBD1 as a possible D gene (6 bases). Germline loops: CDR1 SGHVS, CDR2 FQNEAQ. The CDR3 covers 14 residues. Trimming removed 3 bases from V and 2 bases from J, with 10 bases in between. CDR3: CASSLNRDNYGYTF. CDR3 DNA: TGTGCCAGCAGCTTGAACAGGGACAACTATGGCTACACCTTC.

This clone has only a few counts. The rearrangement links TRBV27 to TRBJ2-1; D not certain. V dropped 5 bases and J dropped 7 bases, with 18 bases sitting between them. Germline V gene data show CDR1 as MNHEY and CDR2 as SMNVEV (reference sequence). The CDR3 spans 15 residues. CDR3 sequence: CASSPRDYHANEQFF. The CDR3 region has the DNA TGTGCCAGCAGTCCCCGAGATTACCATGCAAATGAGCAGTTCTTC.

V gene TRBV30 combines with J gene TRBJ2-7, with TRBD1 matching over 8 bases. V shed 1 base, J shed 1 base, and the junction held 9 bases outside the gene matches. CDR1 and CDR2 from the germline V gene are GTSNPN and SVGIG (reference sequence). The CDR3 consists of 16 residues. CDR3 in amino acids: CAWSAPADRGSYEQYF. DNA for the CDR3: TGTGCCTGGAGTGCCCCCGCTGACAGGGGATCCTACGAGCAGTACTTC.

This chain joins TRBV7-8 and TRBJ2-3; 10 bases are shared with TRBD1. The CDR3 totals 17 residues. Germline V CDR1 and CDR2: SGHVS, FQNEAQ. V was clipped by 2 bases and J by 0 bases; unmatched bases: 5. The CDR3 sequence is CASSLRRTGGSTDTQYF. The CDR3 DNA sequence: TGTGCCAGCAGCTTACGGCGGACAGGGGGAAGCACAGATACGCAGTATTTT.

The chain recombines TRBV5-1 with TRBJ2-7; TRBD1 aligns across 8 bases. Germline loops: CDR1 SGHRS, CDR2 YFSETQ. The J segment lost 2 bases and the V segment lost 4 bases, leaving 2 bases of the junction unmatched. The CDR3 is 13 residues long. CDR3 in amino acids: CASSGGQAYEQYF. CDR3 DNA: TGCGCCAGCAGCGGGGGACAGGCCTACGAGCAGTACTTC.

A single count supports this clone. The chain is built from TRBV9 and TRBJ2-1; 7 bases line up with TRBD1. J gave up 8 bases and V 4 bases, and 6 bases lay outside the gene matches. Germline CDR1 SGDLS, CDR2 YYNGEE. The CDR3 is 13 residues long. CDR3 residues: CASSRQGYDEQFF. The CDR3 DNA reads TGTGCCAGCAGCAGACAGGGTTACGATGAGCAGTTCTTC.

This chain joins TRBV25-1 and TRBJ2-7, with a weak D call TRBD2 (5 bases). Trimming pared 6 bases from V and 0 bases from J, leaving 18 bases between. Germline CDR1 reads MGHDK; CDR2 reads SYGVNS. The CDR3 loop spans 16 amino acids. CDR3: CASRTHGGGSSYEQYF. The CDR3 DNA is TGTGCCAGCAGAACCCATGGAGGCGGATCCTCCTACGAGCAGTACTTC.

This chain links TRBV7-2 with TRBJ2-1, with a tentative D call TRBD2 (7 bases). Trimming stripped 3 bases from V and 8 bases from J, with 17 bases between. Germline CDR1 SGHTA, CDR2 FQGNSA. The CDR3 has 15 amino acids. CDR3: CASSLAGGPLDEQFF. CDR3 nucleotides: TGTGCCAGCAGCTTGGCCGGGGGGCCCTTGGATGAGCAGTTCTTC.